A single sample is the source of the 8 T cell receptor beta chains below, sequenced in a study of tumor-infiltrating lymphocytes in oesophageal squamous cell carcinoma. TCRdb fed the PCR reads into MiXCR, producing one record per CDR3 protein. The sample contains under 20,000 distinct CDR3 sequences, around 38% of which appear only once. The sequencing input was blood. These receptors originate from a male donor with esophageal squamous cell carcinoma.

This clonotype has only a few counts. Lacking the conserved final phenylalanine or tryptophan, this CDR3 likely reflects a read error. The DNA is omitted, as the CDR3 cannot be located on it reliably, and the CDR3 follows TCRdb's listing. The V and J genes are TRBV6-9 and TRBJ2-7; the table's D call, TRBD2, has no DNA check behind it. The germline CDR1 and CDR2 sequences are MNHGY and SVAAGI. The CDR3 totals 16 residues, both ends included. CDR3: CASFRQGRFYGYTFGS.

On this clonotype itself: This sequence may be a read error, since a much larger clone differs from it by one base. The rearrangement joins TRBV14 to TRBJ2-5; 9 nucleotides line up with TRBD1. CDR3 length: 15 residues. V gave up 3 bases and J gave up 11 bases; unmatched junction bases: 13. Per the germline V gene, CDR1 is SGHDN and CDR2 is FVKESK. The CDR3 bases are TGTGCCAGCAGCCAGGGGACAGGGATCTACAATGAGCAGTACTTC. It translates to CASSQGTGIYNEQYF.

J is TRBJ2-5 and V is TRBV7-9; TRBD1 might be the D (6 bases). V was clipped by 5 bases and J by 2 bases, with 18 bases between them. CDR1 is SEHNR, CDR2 FQNEAQ, per germline (reference sequence). The CDR3 spans 16 residues. The CDR3 bases are TGTGCCAGCAGCAACCCAAGGACAGCCGGTCAAGAGACCCAGTACTTC. This translates into CASSNPRTAGQETQYF.

This clonotype was observed a handful of times. The V call is TRBV2, the J call TRBJ2-4; D not certain. The end of the DNA aligns better with TRBJ2-7, so the J call may be wrong. CDR1 SNHLY and CDR2 FYNNEI come from the germline V gene. The CDR3 runs 11 residues. The CDR3 DNA is TGTGCCAGCAGTGGGCCTTACGAGCAGTACTTC. Its translation: CASSGPYEQYF.

This clonotype was detected ten times or more. V is TRBV28 and J is TRBJ1-2; no definite D call. CDR1 and CDR2 (germline): MDHEN, SYDVKM. The CDR3 has 12 residues. Trimming removed 5 bases at V and 13 bases at J, with 17 bases between. The CDR3 spells CASSPPGRSVTF. In DNA, the CDR3 is TGTGCCAGCAGTCCCCCTGGCAGGTCGGTCACCTTC.

Concerning this clonotype: This CDR3 is missing its conserved last phenylalanine or tryptophan, likely due to a read error. The DNA is left out, because the CDR3 cannot be placed on it with certainty; the CDR3 is given as TCRdb lists it. The chain links TRBV7-3 to TRBJ1-1. The V gene's germline CDR1 is SGHTA and CDR2 FQGTGA. 20 amino acids form the CDR3, both terminal residues included. This CDR3 reads CASSSGTSGSAPTMSSSSAP.

This clonotype showed up just a few times. V is TRBV7-6 and J is TRBJ2-7, with D possibly TRBD1 on 6 matching bases. The assigned J gene may be wrong: the sequence end matches TRBJ2-5 better. Germline V gene data show CDR1 as SGHVS and CDR2 as FNYEAQ. The CDR3 loop spans 14 amino acids. Here the CDR3 reads CASSSYRVEETQYF. CDR3 nucleotides: TGTGCCAGCAGCTCGTACAGGGTCGAAGAGACCCAGTACTTC.

The genes are TRBV7-8 and TRBJ2-5; D call uncertain. The V end lost 3 bases, the J end lost 2 bases, and 7 bases lay between the germline ends. Germline assignment: CDR1 SGHVS and CDR2 FQNEAQ. The CDR3 consists of 13 residues. The CDR3 bases are TGTGCCAGCAGCTTTTCTGGGCAAGAGACCCAGTACTTC. It yields the protein CASSFSGQETQYF.